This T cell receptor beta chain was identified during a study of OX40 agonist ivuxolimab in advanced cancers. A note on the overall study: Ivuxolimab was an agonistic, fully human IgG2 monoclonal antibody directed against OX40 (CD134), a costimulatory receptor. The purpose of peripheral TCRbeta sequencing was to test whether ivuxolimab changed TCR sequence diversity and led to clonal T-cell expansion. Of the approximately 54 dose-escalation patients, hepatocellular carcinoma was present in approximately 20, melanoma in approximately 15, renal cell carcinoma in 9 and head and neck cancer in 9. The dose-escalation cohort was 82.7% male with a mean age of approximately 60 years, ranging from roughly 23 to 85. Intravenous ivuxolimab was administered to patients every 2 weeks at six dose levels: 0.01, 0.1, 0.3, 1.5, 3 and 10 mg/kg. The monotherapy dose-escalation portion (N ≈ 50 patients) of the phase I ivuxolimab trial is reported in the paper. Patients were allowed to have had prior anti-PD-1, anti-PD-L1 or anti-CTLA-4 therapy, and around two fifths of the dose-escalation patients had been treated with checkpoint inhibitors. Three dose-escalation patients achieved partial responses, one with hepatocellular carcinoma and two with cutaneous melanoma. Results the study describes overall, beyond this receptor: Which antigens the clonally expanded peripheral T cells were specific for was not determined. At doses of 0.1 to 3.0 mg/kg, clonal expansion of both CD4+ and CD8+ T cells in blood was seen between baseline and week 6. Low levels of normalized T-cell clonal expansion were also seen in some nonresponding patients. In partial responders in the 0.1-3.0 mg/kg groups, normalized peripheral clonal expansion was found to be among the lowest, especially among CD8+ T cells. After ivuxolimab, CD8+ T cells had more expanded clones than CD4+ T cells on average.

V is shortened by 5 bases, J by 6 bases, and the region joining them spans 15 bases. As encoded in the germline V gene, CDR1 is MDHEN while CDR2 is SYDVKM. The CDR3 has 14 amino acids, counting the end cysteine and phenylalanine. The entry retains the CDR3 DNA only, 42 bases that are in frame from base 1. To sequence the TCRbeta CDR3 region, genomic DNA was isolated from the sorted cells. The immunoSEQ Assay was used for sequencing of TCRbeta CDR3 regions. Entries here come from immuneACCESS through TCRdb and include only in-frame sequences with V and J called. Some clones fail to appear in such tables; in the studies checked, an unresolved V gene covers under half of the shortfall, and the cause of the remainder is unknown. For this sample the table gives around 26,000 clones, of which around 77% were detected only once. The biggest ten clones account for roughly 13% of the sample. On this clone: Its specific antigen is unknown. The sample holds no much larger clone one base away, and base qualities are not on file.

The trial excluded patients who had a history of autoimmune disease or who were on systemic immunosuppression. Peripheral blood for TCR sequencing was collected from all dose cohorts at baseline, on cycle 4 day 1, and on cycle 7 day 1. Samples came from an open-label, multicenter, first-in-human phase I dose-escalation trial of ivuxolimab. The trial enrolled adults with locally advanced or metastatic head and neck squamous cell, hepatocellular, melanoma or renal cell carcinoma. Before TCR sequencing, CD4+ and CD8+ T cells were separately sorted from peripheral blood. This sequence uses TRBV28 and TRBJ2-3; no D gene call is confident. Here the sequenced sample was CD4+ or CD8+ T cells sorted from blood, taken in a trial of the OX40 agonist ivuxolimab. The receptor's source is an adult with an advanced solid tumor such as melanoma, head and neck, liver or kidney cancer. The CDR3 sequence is CASSPLRQVDTQYF. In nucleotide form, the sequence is TGTGCCAGCAGTCCACTTCGACAAGTGGATACGCAGTATTTT.